This record concerns one T cell receptor (beta chain) sequence. Its cognate antigen is unknown. This entry is derived from a study of cytomegalovirus exposure and HLA in healthy donors. Study-wide findings and caveats: Despite most TCR sequences being rare, some public TCRs occurred in many donors.

Method: immunoSEQ multiplex PCR; TCRdb's copy keeps in-frame clones and lacks some. The sample includes 110,000 to 150,000 clones, about 94% of them seen just once. The CDR3 has 12 amino acids. V shed 10 bases and J shed 6 bases, with 15 bases lying between them. Germline V gene lookup returns CDR1 MNHEY and CDR2 SMNVEV (reference sequence). The chain combines TRBV27 with TRBJ2-5; TRBD1 might be the D (5 bases). What was sequenced was PBMCs. The clonotype comes from a man aged 18 to 30 in good health and CMV-seropositive. CDR3 in DNA: TGTGCCACCCAAGGGGTGGGAAAGACCCAGTACTTC. Translated: CATQGVGKTQYF.